This TCR beta chain was recovered during a study of glioma-infiltrating T cells. Turning to this clonotype: The antigen is not known.

This CDR3 is 14 amino acids long. Germline CDR1 and CDR2: MNHEY and SMNVEV (reference sequence). The junction had 3 bases not matched to a gene; V was cut back by 3 bases and J by 2 bases. Study-level points and caveats: Only very few CDR3 sequences appeared in both tissue and blood. Gliomas, especially low-grade, showed above-expected tissue-blood divergence; non-neoplastic patients showed below.

Amplification of TCR alpha and beta CDR3 regions from RNA used iRepertoire nested multiplex PCR. For one-step reverse transcription and amplification, about 90-400 ng of tissue mRNA or PBMC total RNA was used. TCRdb reprocessed the multiplex PCR reads via MiXCR and lists one record per CDR3 protein. In the table there are roughly 1,600 distinct CDR3 sequences, more than 70% of which are singletons. This sequence originates from a human donor with low-grade glioma or glioblastoma, undergoing nonglioma brain surgery, or in good health (not recorded which). Some clones in this sample may be carry-over from other donors' samples. This chain connects TRBV27 to TRBJ1-1; 7 positions match TRBD1. The source material was glioma tissue, nonneoplastic brain tissue, or PBMCs (not recorded which). The CDR3, as DNA: TGTGCCAGCAGTTTGGGACAGACCAACACTGAAGCTTTCTTT. Protein sequence: CASSLGQTNTEAFF.